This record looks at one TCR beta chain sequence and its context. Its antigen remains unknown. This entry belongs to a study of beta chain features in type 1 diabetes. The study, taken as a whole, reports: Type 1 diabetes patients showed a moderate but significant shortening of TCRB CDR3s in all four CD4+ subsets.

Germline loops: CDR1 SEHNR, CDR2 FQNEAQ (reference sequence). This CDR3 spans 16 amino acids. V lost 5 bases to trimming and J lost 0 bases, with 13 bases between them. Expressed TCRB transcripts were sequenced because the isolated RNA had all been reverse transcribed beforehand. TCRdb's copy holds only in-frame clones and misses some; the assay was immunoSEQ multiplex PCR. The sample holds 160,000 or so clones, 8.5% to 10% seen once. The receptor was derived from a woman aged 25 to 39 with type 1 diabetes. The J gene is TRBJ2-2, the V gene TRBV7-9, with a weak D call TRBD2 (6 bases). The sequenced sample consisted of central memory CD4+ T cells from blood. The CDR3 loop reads CASSLMEGANTGELFF. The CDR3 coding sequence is TGTGCCAGCAGCCTAATGGAGGGCGCGAACACCGGGGAGCTGTTTTTT.